Sequencing of this T cell receptor (beta chain) was carried out in a study of blood T cell repertoires in COVID-19. How the authors handled the data: By means of reference gene primer amplification, nucleated cell counts were estimated. Assay: immunoSEQ multiplex PCR; the TCRdb copy retains only in-frame clones and omits some. V and J calls plus clone size are reproduced from that table; the DNA served to infer D and trimming. The table includes roughly 190,000 clones, around 89% detected once. There are 15 residues in the CDR3. V was cut by 5 bases and J by 4 bases, with 14 bases left in between. Germline assignment: CDR1 MNHNY and CDR2 SVGAGI (reference sequence).

The chain has TRBV6-6 and TRBJ2-2, with D possibly TRBD2 on 6 matching bases. Specimen: peripheral blood. This TCR was recovered from a man aged 35-49 years with active or convalescent COVID-19. The CDR3 protein is CASSRDSEGTGELFF. The CDR3 DNA reads TGTGCCAGCAGTCGGGACTCCGAGGGCACCGGGGAGCTGTTTTTT.